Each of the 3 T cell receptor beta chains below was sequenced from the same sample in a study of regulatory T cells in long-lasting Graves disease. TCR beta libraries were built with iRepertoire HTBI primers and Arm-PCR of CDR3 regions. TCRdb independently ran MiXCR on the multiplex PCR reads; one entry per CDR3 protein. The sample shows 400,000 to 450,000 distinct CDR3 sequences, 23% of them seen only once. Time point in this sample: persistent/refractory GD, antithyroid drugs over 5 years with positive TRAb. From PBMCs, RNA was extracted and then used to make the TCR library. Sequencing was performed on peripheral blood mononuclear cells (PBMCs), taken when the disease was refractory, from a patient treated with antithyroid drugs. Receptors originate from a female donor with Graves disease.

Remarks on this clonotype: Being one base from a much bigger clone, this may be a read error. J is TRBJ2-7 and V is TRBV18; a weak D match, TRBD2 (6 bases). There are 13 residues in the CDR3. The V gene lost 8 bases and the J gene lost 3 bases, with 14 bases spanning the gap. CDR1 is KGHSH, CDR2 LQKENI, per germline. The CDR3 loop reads CASSSGLGYEQYF. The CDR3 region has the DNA TGTGCCAGCAGCTCGGGACTGGGCTACGAGCAGTACTTC.

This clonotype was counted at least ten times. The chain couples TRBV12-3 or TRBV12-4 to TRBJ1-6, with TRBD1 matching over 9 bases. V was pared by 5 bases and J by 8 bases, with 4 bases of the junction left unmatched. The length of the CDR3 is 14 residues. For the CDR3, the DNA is TGTGCCAGCAGTACACAGGGGGCTGATTCACCCCTCCACTTT. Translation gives CASSTQGADSPLHF.

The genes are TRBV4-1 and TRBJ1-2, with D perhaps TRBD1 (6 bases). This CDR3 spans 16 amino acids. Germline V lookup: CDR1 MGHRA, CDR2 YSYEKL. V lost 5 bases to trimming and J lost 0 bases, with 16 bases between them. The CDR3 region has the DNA TGCGCCAGCAGCGACCGAAAGGGGGTGGCTAACTATGGCTACACCTTC. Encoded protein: CASSDRKGVANYGYTF.